The 17 T cell receptor beta chains below were found in one sample sequenced in a study of TIL therapy for anti-PD-1-resistant metastatic lung cancer (dated by TCRdb to the early 2020s). Read against the paper, the sample's time point label means: pre-treatment sample, taken before nivolumab and TIL therapy. TCR beta CDR3 regions were amplified from genomic DNA with the immunoSEQ v3 hsTCRB kit using bias-controlled multiplex PCR. TCRdb re-hosts the immuneACCESS table, in-frame sequences only. Its copies lack some clones; in the studies checked, an unresolved V gene accounts for under half of them, and the cause for the rest is not known. The sample table records approximately 30,000 clones; about 70% of these occur just once. In total, the top ten clones hold under 3.5% of the sample. The sequences come from blood, collected at baseline. The origin of the receptors is a woman aged 30-79 years with non-small cell lung cancer.

CDR3 in DNA: TGTGCCAGCAGCTTAGGAAGGCTGTTCACAGATACGCAGTATTTT. Translation: CASSLGRLFTDTQYF. J is TRBJ2-3 and V is TRBV7-8; D gene unclear. The germline gives CDR1 SGHVS, CDR2 FQNEAQ. V was trimmed by 1 base and J by 2 bases, leaving 10 bases between them. The CDR3 is made up of 15 amino acids. Full variable domain (outside the CDR3, taken from reference TRBV7-8 and TRBJ2-3): GAGVSQSPRYKVAKRGQDVALRCDPISGHVSLFWYQQALGQGPEFLTYFQNEAQLDKSGLPSDRFFAERPEGSVSTLKIQRTQQEDSAVYLCASSLGRLFTDTQYFGPGTRLTVL.

The J gene is TRBJ2-3, the V gene TRBV19, with 10 bases lining up with TRBD2. Trimming cost V 6 bases and J 4 bases; bases outside gene matches: 7. Germline values: CDR1 LNHDA, CDR2 SQIVND (reference sequence). The CDR3 is made up of 15 amino acids. CDR3 residues: CASRISSGSADTQYF. For the CDR3, the DNA is TGTGCCAGTAGAATATCTAGCGGGAGCGCAGATACGCAGTATTTT.

The gene calls are TRBV6-1 and TRBJ2-5; TRBD1 or TRBD2 may be the D gene (6 bases each). This CDR3 has 17 residues. Germline loops: CDR1 MNHNS, CDR2 SASEGT. V was cut by 2 bases and J by 2 bases, with 18 bases left in between. The DNA of the CDR3 is TGTGCCAGCAGTGAACGGGGGACATGGGGTTTGCAAGAGACCCAGTACTTC. Translating it yields CASSERGTWGLQETQYF.

This clone turned up a few times. This chain joins TRBV27 and TRBJ2-7, with 8 bases identical to TRBD2. There are 13 residues in the CDR3. Looked up from germline, CDR1 is MNHEY and CDR2 is SMNVEV (reference sequence). The J segment lost 12 bases and the V segment lost 5 bases, leaving 12 bases of the junction unmatched. The CDR3 here is CASSLTPSGLWYF. In DNA, the CDR3 is TGTGCCAGCAGTCTCACCCCTAGCGGGCTGTGGTACTTC.

The chain couples TRBV7-2 to TRBJ2-1, with TRBD2 identical over 13 bases. With 2 bases clipped from V and 9 bases from J, the junction kept 4 bases outside the gene matches. The V gene's germline CDR1 is SGHTA and CDR2 FQGNSA. The CDR3 consists of 15 residues. The CDR3 coding sequence is TGTGCCAGCAGCTTACGACTAGCGGGAGGTTTTGAGCAGTTCTTC. Translated: CASSLRLAGGFEQFF.

This rearrangement joins TRBV9 to TRBJ1-3; D gene uncertain. The V gene's germline CDR1 is SGDLS and CDR2 YYNGEE. The CDR3 covers 15 residues. Trimming cost V 1 base and J 2 bases, with 10 bases left between them. The CDR3 protein is CASSVKSVPGNTIYF. The CDR3 DNA sequence: TGTGCCAGCAGCGTAAAGTCCGTACCTGGAAACACCATATATTTT.

The CDR3, as DNA: TGTGCCAGCAGCCTCGGACTAGCGGAGCAGTTCTTC. This sequence encodes CASSLGLAEQFF. The chain joins TRBV6-6 to TRBJ2-1; 9 bases are shared with TRBD2. V lost 6 bases and J lost 10; bases outside the gene matches: 4. The CDR3 covers 12 residues. The germline V gene has CDR1 MNHNY and CDR2 SVGAGI (reference sequence).

This clone was seen only once. V is TRBV11-3 and J is TRBJ2-2; 8 bases match TRBD2. From germline, CDR1 is SGHNT and CDR2 YENEEA. The V segment lost 5 bases and the J segment 5 bases; nucleotides outside the gene matches: 7. There are 15 residues in the CDR3. CDR3: CASSRTGGGTGELFF. As DNA, the CDR3 is TGTGCCAGCAGCCGGACGGGAGGGGGGACCGGGGAGCTGTTTTTT.

V usage is TRBV9 and J usage is TRBJ2-3, with D possibly matching TRBD2 (5 bases). From germline, CDR1 is SGDLS and CDR2 YYNGEE. This CDR3 contains 13 residues. With 3 bases removed from V and 0 bases from J, the gap between germline ends came to 5 bases. The CDR3 reads CASSGTSTDTQYF. CDR3 DNA: TGTGCCAGCAGCGGGACTAGCACAGATACGCAGTATTTT.

The J gene is TRBJ2-7, the V gene TRBV15; D perhaps matches TRBD1 (6 bases). Trimming removed 4 bases from V and 5 bases from J, with 15 bases in between. Germline CDR1 and CDR2: LNHNV and YYDKDF (reference sequence). This CDR3 contains 14 residues. CDR3 nucleotide sequence: TGTGCCACCAGCAAGAACAGGGTGGGCGACGAGCAGTACTTC. Protein sequence: CATSKNRVGDEQYF.

As concerns this clone: At one end the junction does not follow the germline gene, possibly because of a read error. The V and J genes are TRBV6-5 and TRBJ2-7, with 7 bases fitting TRBD1. Germline-derived CDR1 and CDR2 are MNHEY and SVGAGI. The CDR3 has 13 residues. The CDR3 nucleotides are TGTGCCAGCAGTTCGACAGGGTCCTCCGAGCAGTACTTC. Translated, it gives CASSSTGSSEQYF.

The chain is built from TRBV2 and TRBJ2-3; D may be TRBD2 (5 bases). Germline V gene sequence: CDR1 SNHLY, CDR2 FYNNEI. CDR3 length: 14 amino acids. The V end was cut by 4 bases, the J end by 3 bases, with 11 bases between. CDR3 region: CASSGAGGTDTQYF. CDR3 coding DNA: TGTGCCAGCAGTGGGGCGGGTGGTACAGATACGCAGTATTTT.

The chain couples TRBV6-5 to TRBJ2-1; 11 nucleotides match TRBD2. The length of the CDR3 is 16 residues. The germline CDR1 and CDR2 sequences are MNHEY and SVGAGI. The ends lost 0 bases at V and 8 bases at J; junction bases unmatched: 6. The chain's CDR3 is CASSYSTSGSGYEQFF. DNA for the CDR3: TGTGCCAGCAGTTACTCAACTAGCGGGAGTGGCTATGAGCAGTTCTTC.

The gene calls are TRBV2 and TRBJ1-1; 7 bases agree with TRBD1. The CDR3 is made up of 14 amino acids. Germline trimming cut 5 bases from V and 4 bases from J; bases unmatched to any gene: 7. CDR1 and CDR2 from the germline V gene are SNHLY and FYNNEI. The DNA for the CDR3 is TGTGCCAGCAGTAACAGGGGAAGGAGCACTGAAGCTTTCTTT. Its protein is CASSNRGRSTEAFF.

This chain uses TRBV27 with TRBJ2-7, with 7 positions matching TRBD2. Trimming took 8 bases from V and 1 from J; bases not matched to a gene: 11. The germline V gene encodes CDR1 MNHEY and CDR2 SMNVEV (reference sequence). The CDR3 extends over 15 amino acids. The CDR3 here is CASRALAGPSYEQYF. CDR3 sequence (DNA): TGTGCCAGCCGGGCCTTAGCGGGCCCATCCTACGAGCAGTACTTC.

The chain couples TRBV14 to TRBJ2-3, with a tentative D call TRBD2 (5 bases). Trimming removed 3 bases at V and 1 base at J, with 14 bases between. Germline-derived CDR1 and CDR2 are SGHDN and FVKESK. The length of the CDR3 is 16 residues. The CDR3 sequence is CASSQTLERGTDTQYF. CDR3 DNA sequence: TGTGCCAGCAGCCAGACTCTAGAGAGGGGCACAGATACGCAGTATTTT.

The chain uses TRBV4-2 and TRBJ2-3; no clear D gene. The CDR3 is 14 residues long. The V gene lost 5 bases and the J gene lost 4 bases, with 13 bases spanning the gap. Germline lookup yields CDR1 LGHNA and CDR2 YNFKEQ. Here the CDR3 DNA reads TGTGCCAGCAGCAGGGATCGGCTGTCAGATACGCAGTATTTT. The encoded protein is CASSRDRLSDTQYF.